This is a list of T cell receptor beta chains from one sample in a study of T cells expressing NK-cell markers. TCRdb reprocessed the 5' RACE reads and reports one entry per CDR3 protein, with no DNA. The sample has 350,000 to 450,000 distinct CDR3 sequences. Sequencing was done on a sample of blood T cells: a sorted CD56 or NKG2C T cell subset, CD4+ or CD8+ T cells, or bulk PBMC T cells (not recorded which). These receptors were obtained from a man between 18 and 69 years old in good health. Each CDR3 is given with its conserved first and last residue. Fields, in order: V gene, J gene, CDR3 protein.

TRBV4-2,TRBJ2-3,CASSPEGGRGDTQYF
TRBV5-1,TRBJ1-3,CASSLVSSLGGTIYF
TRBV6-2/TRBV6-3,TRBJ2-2,CASRKDGGVTRGLGTGELFF
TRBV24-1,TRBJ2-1,CATSDLRQSNNEQFF
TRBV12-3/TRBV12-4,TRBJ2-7,CASKKQLGYEQYF
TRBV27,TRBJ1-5,CASTHRQGGQPQHF
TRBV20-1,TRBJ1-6,CSAMPGQNNSPLHF
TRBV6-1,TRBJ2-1,CASGGWAGGHNEQFF
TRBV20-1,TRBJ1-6,CSATQGAGNSPLHF
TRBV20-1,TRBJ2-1,CSARDPSGGLENEQFF
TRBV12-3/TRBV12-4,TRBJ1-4,CASRLDRYNEKLFF
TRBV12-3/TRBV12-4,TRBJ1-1,CASSFRRQEAFF
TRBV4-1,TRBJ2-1,CASSQDVKRGATNEQFF
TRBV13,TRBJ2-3,CASSPGAASTDTQYF
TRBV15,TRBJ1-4,CATSGPFREKLFF
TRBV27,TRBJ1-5,CASGGDRSNQPQHF
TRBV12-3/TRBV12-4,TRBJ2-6,CASARRSSGANVLTF
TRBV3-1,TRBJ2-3,CASSHSLPSTDTQYF
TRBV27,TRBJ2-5,CATGRGTYQETQYF
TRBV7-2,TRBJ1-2,CASSWPGTAFGYTF
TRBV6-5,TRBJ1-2,CASSYSMGQPYYGYTF
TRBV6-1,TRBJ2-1,CASRTSAGGLSNEQFF
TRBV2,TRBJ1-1,CASSDRGPFQEAFF
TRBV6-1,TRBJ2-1,CASSEGIASYNEQFF
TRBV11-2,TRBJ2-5,CASSLAFRDKNRQTQYF
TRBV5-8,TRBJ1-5,CASSLYGARQQPQHF